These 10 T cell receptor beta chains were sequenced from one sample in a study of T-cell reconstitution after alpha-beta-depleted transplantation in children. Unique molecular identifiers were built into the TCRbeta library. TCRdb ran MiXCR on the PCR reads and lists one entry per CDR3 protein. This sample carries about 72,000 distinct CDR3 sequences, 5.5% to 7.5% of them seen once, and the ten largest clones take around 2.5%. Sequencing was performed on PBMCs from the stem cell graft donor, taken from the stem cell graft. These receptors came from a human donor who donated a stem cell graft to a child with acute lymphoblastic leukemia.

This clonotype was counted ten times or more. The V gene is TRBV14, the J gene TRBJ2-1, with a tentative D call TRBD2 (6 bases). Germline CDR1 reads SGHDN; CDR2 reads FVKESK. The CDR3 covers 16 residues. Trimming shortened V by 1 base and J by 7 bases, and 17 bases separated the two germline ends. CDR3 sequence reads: CASSQVPGGAPNEQFF. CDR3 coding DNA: TGTGCCAGCAGCCAAGTTCCCGGGGGAGCGCCGAATGAGCAGTTCTTC.

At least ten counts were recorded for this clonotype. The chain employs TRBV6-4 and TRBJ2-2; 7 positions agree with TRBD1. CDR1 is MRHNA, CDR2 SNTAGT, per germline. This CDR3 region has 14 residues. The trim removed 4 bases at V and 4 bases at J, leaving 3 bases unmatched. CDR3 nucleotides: TGTGCCAGCAGTGGGGACAGAAGCACCGGGGAGCTGTTTTTT. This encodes CASSGDRSTGELFF.

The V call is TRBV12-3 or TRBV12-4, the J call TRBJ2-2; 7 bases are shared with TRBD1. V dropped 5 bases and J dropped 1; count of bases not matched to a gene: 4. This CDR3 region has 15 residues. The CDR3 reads CASSRTGVNTGELFF. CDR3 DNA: TGTGCCAGCAGTCGCACAGGGGTGAACACCGGGGAGCTGTTTTTT.

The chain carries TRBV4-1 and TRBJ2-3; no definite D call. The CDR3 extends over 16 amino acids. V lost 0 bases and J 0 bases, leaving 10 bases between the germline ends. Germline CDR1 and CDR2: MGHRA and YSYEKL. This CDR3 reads CASSQDEGRSTDTQYF. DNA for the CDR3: TGCGCCAGCAGCCAAGATGAAGGGCGCAGCACAGATACGCAGTATTTT.

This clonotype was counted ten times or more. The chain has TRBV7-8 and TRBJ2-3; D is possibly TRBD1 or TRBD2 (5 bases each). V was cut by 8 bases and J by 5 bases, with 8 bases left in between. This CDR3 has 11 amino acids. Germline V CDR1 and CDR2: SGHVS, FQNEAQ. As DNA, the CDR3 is TGTGCCAGCTCGGGACGAGATACGCAGTATTTT. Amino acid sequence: CASSGRDTQYF.

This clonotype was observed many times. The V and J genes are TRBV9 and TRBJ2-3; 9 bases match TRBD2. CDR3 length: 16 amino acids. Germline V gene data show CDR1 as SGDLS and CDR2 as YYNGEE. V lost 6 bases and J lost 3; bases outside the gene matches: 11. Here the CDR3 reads CASTTSEREATDTQYF. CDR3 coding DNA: TGTGCCAGCACCACTTCTGAGCGGGAGGCGACAGATACGCAGTATTTT.

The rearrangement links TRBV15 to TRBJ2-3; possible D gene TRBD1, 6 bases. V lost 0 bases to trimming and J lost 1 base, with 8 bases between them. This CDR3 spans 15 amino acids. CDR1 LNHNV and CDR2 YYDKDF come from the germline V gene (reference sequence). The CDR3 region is CATSRDAGGTDTQYF. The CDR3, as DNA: TGTGCCACCAGCAGAGATGCAGGGGGCACAGATACGCAGTATTTT.

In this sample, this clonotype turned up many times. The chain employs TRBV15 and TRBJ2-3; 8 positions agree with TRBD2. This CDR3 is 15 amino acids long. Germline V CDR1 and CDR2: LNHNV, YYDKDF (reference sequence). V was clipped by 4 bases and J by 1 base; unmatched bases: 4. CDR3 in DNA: TGTGCCACCAGCAAGGAAGCGGGGGGCACAGATACGCAGTATTTT. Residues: CATSKEAGGTDTQYF.

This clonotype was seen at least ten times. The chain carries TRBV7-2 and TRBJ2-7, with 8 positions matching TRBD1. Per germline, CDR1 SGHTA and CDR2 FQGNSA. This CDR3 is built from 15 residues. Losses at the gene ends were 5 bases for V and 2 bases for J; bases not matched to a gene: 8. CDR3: CASSIGTGFTYEQYF. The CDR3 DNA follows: TGTGCCAGCAGCATCGGGACAGGATTTACCTACGAGCAGTACTTC. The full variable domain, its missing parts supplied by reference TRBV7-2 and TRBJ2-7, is GAGVSQSPSNKVTEKGKDVELRCDPISGHTALYWYRQSLGQGLEFLIYFQGNSAPDKSGLPSDRFSAERTGGSVSTLTIQRTQQEDSAVYLCASSIGTGFTYEQYFGPGTRLTVT.

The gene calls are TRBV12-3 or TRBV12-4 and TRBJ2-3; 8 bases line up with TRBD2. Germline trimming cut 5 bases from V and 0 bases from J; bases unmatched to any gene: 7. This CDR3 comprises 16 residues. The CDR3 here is CASSPMRGASTDTQYF. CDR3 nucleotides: TGTGCCAGCAGTCCAATGCGGGGGGCGAGCACAGATACGCAGTATTTT.